This T cell receptor (beta chain) is from a study of blood T cells in healthy people across ages. For the second PCR, which ran for 7 to 11 cycles, a sample-barcoded 5' primer and a J-beta primer mix were used. Each cDNA molecule received a tag from a template-switch adaptor that had 12 random nucleotides. TCRdb recomputed calls from the 5' RACE reads with MiXCR, one row per CDR3 protein. The table has 550,000 to 750,000 distinct CDR3 sequences, around a fifth seen once. This clonotype appeared a few times. The CDR3 length is 15 residues. V dropped 2 bases and J dropped 1 base, with 9 bases sitting between them. Germline loops: CDR1 MNHEY, CDR2 SVGEGT. Those donating, healthy Caucasian individuals from Russia, were aged 6 to 90.

The origin of this receptor is a man in his 70s in good health. The chain joins TRBV6-2 or TRBV6-3 to TRBJ2-1; tentative D call: TRBD2 (6 bases). The sequencing input was blood. CDR3 in amino acids: CASSYVSGSYNEQFF. The CDR3 bases are TGTGCCAGCAGTTACGTTAGCGGATCCTACAATGAGCAGTTCTTC.